The present T cell receptor beta chain was sequenced within a study of Ad26.COV2.S vaccination and SARS-CoV-2 variants. Findings and caveats of the study: Those who received vaccine or placebo ended up with similar non-spike TCR breadth. Possible underestimation of total T cell responses by the TCR breadth and depth analyses was noted.

Notes on this clone: Its specificity is unknown.

This table comes from immunoSEQ multiplex PCR, and its TCRdb copy is limited to in-frame clones, with some not included. This repertoire shows more than 150,000 clones, roughly 85% found once; its top ten account for more than 4.5%. The input for sequencing was peripheral blood, taken after recovery from COVID-19. The TCR originated in a human donor who had recovered from COVID-19.

The CDR3 loop reads CASSEYSGVLDGYTF. CDR3 nucleotides: TGTGCCAGCAGTGAATATAGCGGGGTTCTCGATGGCTACACCTTC. V gene TRBV25-1 combines with J gene TRBJ1-2; D unresolved. The CDR3 runs to 15 residues. Germline V gene data show CDR1 as MGHDK and CDR2 as SYGVNS. The V gene lost 0 bases and the J gene lost 6 bases, with 14 bases spanning the gap.